One and the same sample provided the 10 T cell receptor beta chains below, sequenced in a study of T-cell reconstitution after alpha-beta-depleted transplantation in children. Unique molecular identifiers tagged the TCRbeta library. MiXCR, run by TCRdb on the PCR reads, gives a single entry per CDR3 protein. The table shows about 22,000 distinct CDR3 sequences, with about a tenth occurring only once. The material sequenced was PBMCs from the stem cell graft donor, taken from the stem cell graft. These receptors all come from a human donor who donated a stem cell graft to a child with chronic granulomatous disease.

A remark on this clonotype: A much larger clone sits a single nucleotide away, making a read error possible. The CDR3 nucleotides are TGTGCCAGCAGTTATTACGGGGGCGCGGCAGGGGCCAACGGCCTGACTTTC. Translated: CASSYYGGAAGANGLTF. The chain employs TRBV6-5 and TRBJ2-6; possibly TRBD1 or TRBD2 for D (6 bases each). Germline loops: CDR1 MNHEY, CDR2 SVGAGI. The CDR3 has 17 amino acids.

This clonotype was observed many times. A much bigger clone sits one base away, suggesting this may be a read error. This chain joins TRBV14 and TRBJ2-3, with D possibly TRBD2 on 7 matching bases. CDR3 length equals 13 residues. CDR1 SGHDN and CDR2 FVKESK come from the germline V gene. CDR3 nucleotide sequence: TGTGCCAGCAGCCAATCGAGAACGGGGGGCTCCTTTTTT. This gives the protein CASSQSRTGGSFF.

This clonotype was picked up many times. The chain couples TRBV6-5 to TRBJ2-3; perhaps TRBD2 as D (5 bases). This CDR3 comprises 14 residues. CDR1 is MNHEY and CDR2 is SVGAGI in the germline V gene. V gave up 5 bases and J gave up 0 bases, with 9 bases separating them. Here the CDR3 reads CASSTDLSTDTQYF. In DNA, the CDR3 is TGTGCCAGCAGTACGGACTTGAGCACAGATACGCAGTATTTT.

This clonotype was counted ten times or more. The rearrangement uses TRBV7-2 and TRBJ2-1, with TRBD2 as a possible D gene (6 bases). The CDR3 sequence is 15 residues long. CDR1 and CDR2 from the germline V gene are SGHTA and FQGNSA. V was clipped by 1 base and J by 9 bases, with 16 bases between them. The CDR3 is CASSLVAGLLVEQFF. The CDR3 region has the DNA TGTGCCAGCAGCTTAGTGGCGGGGCTTCTTGTTGAGCAGTTCTTC.

This clonotype was observed many times. The gene calls are TRBV29-1 and TRBJ2-3, with D perhaps matching TRBD1 or TRBD2 (5 bases each). V dropped 7 bases and J dropped 0 bases, with 14 bases sitting between them. CDR1 is SQVTM, CDR2 ANQGSEA, per germline. This CDR3 has 14 residues. The CDR3, as DNA: TGCAGCGGGGGACCCACCTCTAGCACAGATACGCAGTATTTT. Protein product: CSGGPTSSTDTQYF.

By frequency in the sample, this clonotype is medium-sized. This chain uses TRBV4-3 with TRBJ2-2; D perhaps matches TRBD1 (5 bases). V was pared by 0 bases and J by 8 bases, with 10 bases between. Germline assignment: CDR1 LGHNA and CDR2 YSLEER. This CDR3 is 14 amino acids long. For the CDR3, the DNA is TGCGCCAGCAGCCAAGATTGGCAGGGTGGGGAGCTGTTTTTT. Translation: CASSQDWQGGELFF.

At least ten counts were recorded for this clonotype. V is TRBV19 and J is TRBJ1-5, with 7 bases lining up with TRBD1. The CDR3 has 13 amino acids. V lost 6 bases to trimming and J lost 7 bases; unmatched junction nucleotides: 6. Germline CDR1 is LNHDA and CDR2 is SQIVND (reference sequence). The CDR3 coding sequence is TGTGCCAGTAGCCGACAGGGTGGACAGCCCCAGCATTTT. Protein: CASSRQGGQPQHF.

This clonotype came up a few times. The rearrangement uses TRBV12-3 or TRBV12-4 and TRBJ2-7; D is uncertain. With 4 bases removed from V and 1 base from J, the gap between germline ends came to 11 bases. This CDR3 has 14 amino acids. The CDR3 DNA is TGTGCCAGCAGTTACGGACCGACGTCCTACGAGCAGTACTTC. Its protein product is CASSYGPTSYEQYF.

This clonotype occurred a few times. This chain joins TRBV18 and TRBJ1-1; D unresolved. Germline V gene data show CDR1 as KGHSH and CDR2 as LQKENI. Trimming removed 3 bases at V and 3 bases at J, with 17 bases between. CDR3 length equals 16 residues. The CDR3 nucleotides are TGTGCCAGCTCACCTTCCCCAGGAGGGAGAGACACTGAAGCTTTCTTT. It translates to CASSPSPGGRDTEAFF. Complete variable domain (other parts from reference TRBV18 and TRBJ1-1): NAGVMQNPRHLVRRRGQEARLRCSPMKGHSHVYWYRQLPEEGLKFMVYLQKENIIDESGMPKERFSAEFPKEGPSILRIQQVVRGDSAAYFCASSPSPGGRDTEAFFGQGTRLTVV.

At least ten counts were recorded for this clonotype. The CDR3 coding sequence is TGTGCCAGCAGTGGGCCGGGGGCGTACCCGGATACGCAGTATTTT. Its translation: CASSGPGAYPDTQYF. The V gene is TRBV2, the J gene TRBJ2-3; D tentatively fits TRBD1 or TRBD2 (6 bases each). There are 15 residues in the CDR3. Germline loops: CDR1 SNHLY, CDR2 FYNNEI. Trimming removed 4 bases from V and 6 bases from J, with 17 bases in between. The full variable domain, completed using reference TRBV2 and TRBJ2-3, is EPEVTQTPSHQVTQMGQEVILRCVPISNHLYFYWYRQILGQKVEFLVSFYNNEISEKSEIFDDQFSVERPDGSNFTLKIRSTKLEDSAMYFCASSGPGAYPDTQYFGPGTRLTVL.